These 13 T cell receptor beta chains originate from one sample sequenced in a study of identical twins. TCRdb reprocessed the 5' RACE reads with MiXCR, giving one entry per CDR3 protein. The sample carries fewer than 250,000 distinct CDR3 sequences, approximately 9% recorded once. What was sequenced was memory (CD45RO+) T cells sorted from blood. The receptors here all came from a woman aged 18-30 years in good health.

This clonotype has more than one count but fewer than ten. The rearrangement uses TRBV18 and TRBJ2-5; no clear D. CDR1 is KGHSH and CDR2 is LQKENI in the germline V gene. CDR3 length: 12 amino acids. The V gene lost 3 bases and the J gene lost 2 bases, with 4 bases spanning the gap. CDR3 amino acids: CASSPMQETQYF. For the CDR3, the DNA is TGTGCCAGCTCACCTATGCAAGAGACCCAGTACTTC.

The genes are TRBV20-1 and TRBJ2-5, with D perhaps TRBD1 or TRBD2 (5 bases each). The V end lost 1 base, the J end lost 1 base, and 7 bases lay between the germline ends. The CDR3 runs 13 residues. Per the germline V gene, CDR1 is DFQATT and CDR2 is SNEGSKA (reference sequence). The CDR3 nucleotides are TGCAGTGCTAGAGGGGGGTTCCAAGAGACCCAGTACTTC. Its translation: CSARGGFQETQYF.

This clonotype was counted between two and nine times. The genes are TRBV6-5 and TRBJ2-3; TRBD2 is a possible D gene (6 bases). With 2 bases removed from V and 1 base from J, the gap between germline ends came to 13 bases. The length of the CDR3 is 16 residues. CDR1 MNHEY and CDR2 SVGAGI come from the germline V gene. The CDR3 reads CASSYLSGSGTDTQYF. The CDR3 region has the DNA TGTGCCAGCAGTTACCTAAGCGGGTCAGGCACAGATACGCAGTATTTT.

The chain links TRBV6-5 to TRBJ1-1; perhaps TRBD1 as D (5 bases). V was cut by 4 bases and J by 0 bases, with 15 bases left in between. Germline CDR1 reads MNHEY; CDR2 reads SVGAGI. This CDR3 spans 16 amino acids. CDR3 sequence (DNA): TGTGCCAGCAGTTCGCGGGGGGGAACCATGAACACTGAAGCTTTCTTT. This gives the protein CASSSRGGTMNTEAFF.

The table lists this clonotype with many counts. V and J are TRBV10-3 and TRBJ1-6, with a possible D match to TRBD1 (5 bases). The germline V gene has CDR1 ENHRY and CDR2 SYGVKD. V lost 0 bases and J 9 bases, leaving 15 bases between the germline ends. CDR3 length: 16 residues. Written as DNA, the CDR3 is TGTGCCATCAGTGAGTCGAATCTCGGGACCAGTTCACCCCTCCACTTT. Translating gives CAISESNLGTSSPLHF.

The CDR3 DNA is TGCAGTGCTAGAGTCCAGGGGGCTGCTGAAGCTTTCTTT. This codes for CSARVQGAAEAFF. The chain employs TRBV20-1 and TRBJ1-1; 8 positions agree with TRBD1. This CDR3 is 13 amino acids long. The V segment lost 1 base and the J segment 6 bases; nucleotides outside the gene matches: 4. Germline V lookup: CDR1 DFQATT, CDR2 SNEGSKA (reference sequence).

This clonotype has only a few counts. The rearrangement links TRBV7-9 to TRBJ2-5; the match to TRBD2 covers 10 bases. V was clipped by 5 bases and J by 4 bases; unmatched bases: 7. CDR3 size: 15 residues. Germline CDR1 SEHNR, CDR2 FQNEAQ (reference sequence). The CDR3 reads CASSAGTSEGETQYF. The CDR3 DNA is TGTGCCAGCAGCGCCGGGACTAGCGAAGGAGAGACCCAGTACTTC.

The chain carries TRBV12-3 or TRBV12-4 and TRBJ2-5; TRBD2 matches at 9 bases. J lost 2 bases, V lost 10 bases, and 11 bases had no gene match. CDR3 length equals 15 residues. CDR3 DNA: TGTGCCACTGGCAAGGGAGCGGGAGGACAAGAGACCCAGTACTTC. This codes for CATGKGAGGQETQYF.

The chain employs TRBV19 and TRBJ2-5, with 8 nucleotides matching TRBD2. CDR1 and CDR2 from the germline V gene are LNHDA and SQIVND (reference sequence). V gave up 5 bases and J gave up 3 bases; unmatched junction bases: 8. This CDR3 is built from 15 residues. CDR3 coding DNA: TGTGCCAGTAGTCCAAACGGGGGGGCGGAAGAGACCCAGTACTTC. Protein product: CASSPNGGAEETQYF.

This clonotype was seen more than once but under ten times. The chain joins TRBV10-3 to TRBJ2-7; TRBD2 is a possible D gene (5 bases). Between the trimmed V and J ends, which lost 3 bases and 3 bases, there was a span of 15 bases. In germline, CDR1 is ENHRY, CDR2 SYGVKD. This CDR3 is built from 15 residues. The CDR3 nucleotides read TGTGCCATCAGTGACGGAGGCAGCCTTAACTACGAGCAGTACTTC. Translation: CAISDGGSLNYEQYF.

This chain uses TRBV27 with TRBJ2-2; TRBD1 matches 8 bases. Looked up from germline, CDR1 is MNHEY and CDR2 is SMNVEV (reference sequence). The ends lost 4 bases at V and 7 bases at J; junction bases unmatched: 14. This CDR3 has 17 amino acids. DNA of the CDR3: TGTGCCAGCAGTTGGCGGCAGGGGGCGCGGATAGTCGGGGAGCTGTTTTTT. Protein: CASSWRQGARIVGELFF.

Only a few counts were recorded for this clonotype. The rearrangement links TRBV27 to TRBJ2-3, with unresolved D. This CDR3 has 13 residues. The V gene's germline CDR1 is MNHEY and CDR2 SMNVEV (reference sequence). With 6 bases removed from V and 3 bases from J, the gap between germline ends came to 10 bases. The CDR3 region has the DNA TGTGCCAGCAGACGCACCGGGACAGATACGCAGTATTTT. As protein: CASRRTGTDTQYF.

In its sample, this clonotype was seen many times. This chain connects TRBV20-1 to TRBJ2-5; D could derive from TRBD1 or TRBD2 (5 bases each). Trimming cost V 5 bases and J 2 bases, with 9 bases left between them. Germline values: CDR1 DFQATT, CDR2 SNEGSKA (reference sequence). This CDR3 comprises 12 residues. The CDR3 loop is CSALGRQETQYF. The CDR3 DNA is TGCAGTGCTTTGGGACGTCAAGAGACCCAGTACTTC.